These 7 T cell receptor beta chains came from one sample sequenced in a study of CD4 T cells in relation to SARS-CoV-2 and coronaviruses. Profiling relied on immunoSEQ multiplex PCR, and the TCRdb table lists in-frame clones only, not all of them. The data contain roughly 30,000 clones, about 75% of them singletons. Unexposed donor CD4+ T cells date from about 2011-2019, before the COVID-19 pandemic. After roughly ten days of culture, CD4+ T cells were isolated. These receptors are not linked to any known antigen. Specimen: CD4+ T cells from PBMCs, cultured in vitro. These receptors were collected from a human donor in good health.

This clone was detected a few times. The V and J genes are TRBV12-3 or TRBV12-4 and TRBJ1-1; D is possibly TRBD1 (6 bases). Trimming stripped 7 bases from V and 1 base from J, with 10 bases between. CDR3 size: 13 residues. The CDR3 DNA reads as TGTGCCAGCACTTGGACAGCGAACACTGAAGCTTTCTTT. Protein: CASTWTANTEAFF.

V usage is TRBV15 and J usage is TRBJ2-3, with D possibly matching TRBD1 (5 bases). The CDR3 has 16 amino acids. The V gene's germline CDR1 is LNHNV and CDR2 YYDKDF (reference sequence). V lost 0 bases and J 3 bases, leaving 13 bases between the germline ends. Here the CDR3 reads CATSREWVQETDTQYF. The CDR3 DNA sequence: TGTGCCACCAGCAGAGAGTGGGTACAGGAAACAGATACGCAGTATTTT.

This clone was observed a handful of times. This CDR3 reads CASSPGQGTDTQYF. CDR3 bases: TGCGCCAGCAGCCCTGGACAGGGAACAGATACGCAGTATTTT. The chain uses TRBV5-1 and TRBJ2-3; TRBD1 matches 8 bases. CDR1 is SGHRS, CDR2 YFSETQ, per germline. The V segment lost 4 bases and the J segment 3 bases; nucleotides outside the gene matches: 4. The CDR3 is 14 amino acids. Complete variable domain (other parts from reference TRBV5-1 and TRBJ2-3): KAGVTQTPRYLIKTRGQQVTLSCSPISGHRSVSWYQQTPGQGLQFLFEYFSETQRNKGNFPGRFSGRQFSNSRSEMNVSTLELGDSALYLCASSPGQGTDTQYFGPGTRLTVL.

This clone was observed a single time. The chain joins TRBV19 to TRBJ1-2, with TRBD1 as a possible D gene (5 bases). V lost 7 bases and J 6 bases, leaving 18 bases between the germline ends. Germline CDR1 and CDR2: LNHDA and SQIVND (reference sequence). The CDR3 covers 14 residues. The CDR3, as DNA: TGTGCCAGTACCACCGGGGTAGGGGCGCATGGCTACACCTTC. Protein product: CASTTGVGAHGYTF.

V and J are TRBV3-1 (or the pseudogene TRBV3-2) and TRBJ2-1, with 10 bases identical to TRBD2. Germline-derived CDR1 and CDR2 are LGHDT and YNNKEL (reference sequence). The CDR3 sequence is 15 residues long. The V and J ends lost 6 bases and 6 bases, in that order; junction bases with no gene match: 8. CDR3 region: CASRLYSGGSNEQFF. The CDR3 DNA reads as TGTGCCAGCAGACTCTATAGCGGGGGGTCCAATGAGCAGTTCTTC.

This chain links TRBV7-2 with TRBJ2-7; possibly TRBD1 for D (6 bases). The CDR3 is made up of 13 amino acids. The V gene lost 8 bases and the J gene lost 9 bases, with 20 bases spanning the gap. Germline lookup yields CDR1 SGHTA and CDR2 FQGNSA. The CDR3 bases are TGTGCCAGCCGCGGCCGGGACACCCTAGGGCAGTACTTC. Translating it yields CASRGRDTLGQYF.

The chain carries TRBV5-1 and TRBJ2-3, with TRBD1 as a possible D gene (6 bases). The CDR3 length is 13 residues. Trimming stripped 3 bases from V and 7 bases from J, with 12 bases between. CDR1 and CDR2 from the germline V gene are SGHRS and YFSETQ. CDR3 DNA sequence: TGCGCCAGCAGCTCGCCCGGGACAAATACGCAGTATTTT. Its translation is CASSSPGTNTQYF.